A selection of T cell receptor beta chains follows, all from one sample in a study of blood T cell repertoires in COVID-19. TCRdb's copy holds only in-frame clones and misses some; the assay was immunoSEQ multiplex PCR. The top ten clones hold 6% to 9% of a sample with about 240,000 clones, around nine tenths of them seen once. Sequencing was done on a sample of peripheral blood. Source of these receptors: a woman between 65 and 79 years old with active or convalescent COVID-19. Both conserved end residues are part of each CDR3. Each record gives: clone size, J gene, D gene, V gene, CDR3 DNA, CDR3 protein. D genes are given only for firm matches. Only part of the rows carry a size: once, few, many, or a class if the clone is expanded.

>NA|TRBJ1-1|NA|TRBV4-1
TGCGCCAGCAGCCAAGATAGGGAGAAGACCTCTAAAGCTTTCTTT
CASSQDREKTSKAFF
>NA|TRBJ2-1|TRBD2|TRBV4-1
TGCGCCAGCAGCCAAGCGGGGGGATCGGGTGAGCAGTTCTTC
CASSQAGGSGEQFF
>NA|TRBJ1-1|NA|TRBV4-1
TGCGCCAGCAGCCAAGGGGACTTTCGACCTGAAGCTTTCTTT
CASSQGDFRPEAFF
>NA|TRBJ2-2|NA|TRBV9
TGTGCCAGCAGCGTAGGGCCCGGGGAGCTGTTTTTT
CASSVGPGELFF
>NA|TRBJ1-1|NA|TRBV18
TGTGCCAGCCTCCCTGGACAGTTGAACACTGAAGCTTTCTTT
CASLPGQLNTEAFF
>NA|TRBJ2-3|TRBD1|TRBV2
TGTGCCAGCAGCGCACAGGGGAGCACAGATACGCAGTATTTT
CASSAQGSTDTQYF
>NA|TRBJ1-5|NA|TRBV20-1
TGCAGTGCTAGTGTAGGGGGGGCGGGTCAGCCCCAGCATTTT
CSASVGGAGQPQHF
>NA|TRBJ1-6|NA|TRBV6-5
TGTGCCAGCTGTCGGGGGGCAGATTCACCCCTCCACTTT
CASCRGADSPLHF
>NA|TRBJ2-7|NA|TRBV4-2
TGTGCCAGCAGTGGGGGGTCCGAGCAGTACTTC
CASSGGSEQYF
>NA|TRBJ1-1|TRBD1|TRBV20-1
TGCAGAGGACAGGGAAGCACTGAAGCTTTCTTT
CRGQGSTEAFF
>few|TRBJ1-1|NA|TRBV6-5
TGTGCCAGCATCCCCCTGGGGGGTACGAACACTGAAGCTTTCTTT
CASIPLGGTNTEAFF
>NA|TRBJ1-5|NA|TRBV6-5
TGTGCCAGCAGTTACGAAGCGAATCAGCCCCAGCATTTT
CASSYEANQPQHF
>NA|TRBJ2-5|NA|TRBV5-1
TGCGCCAGCGAGAGAGGACAGTTCCAAGAGACCCAGTACTTC
CASERGQFQETQYF
>once|TRBJ2-3|NA|TRBV2
TGTGCCAGCAGGGAGGGCGGGATGAGCACAGATACGCAGTATTTT
CASREGGMSTDTQYF
>NA|TRBJ2-3|TRBD2|TRBV29-1
TGCAGCGTTGGGCTCAGGCTAGCGGGAGCCATCTCTAGCACAGATACGCAGTATTTT
CSVGLRLAGAISSTDTQYF
>NA|TRBJ1-1|TRBD1|TRBV6-6
TGTGCCAGCAGTTACTACCGGACAGGGGGCACTGAAGCTTTCTTT
CASSYYRTGGTEAFF
>once|TRBJ1-6|NA|TRBV6-5
TGTGCCAGCATGCGGGCTGCAGGAGGTTCACCCCTCCACTTT
CASMRAAGGSPLHF
>NA|TRBJ1-1|NA|TRBV18
TGTGCCAGCTCACCACCGGGTACAGGACAAGCTTTCTTT
CASSPPGTGQAFF
>NA|TRBJ1-1|NA|TRBV19
TGTGCCAGTAGTATAGACTGGACAACGAACACTGAAGCTTTCTTT
CASSIDWTTNTEAFF
>NA|TRBJ2-5|TRBD2|TRBV5-1
TGCGCCAGCAGCTTAGCGGGGGTCGGGGAACAAGAGACCCAGTACTTC
CASSLAGVGEQETQYF
>once|TRBJ1-2|TRBD1|TRBV9
TGTGCCAGCAGCGTAGTTACCCCCGTTGTCAGGAGGACCGGACAGGGGACGAACTATGGCTACACCTTC
CASSVVTPVVRRTGQGTNYGYTF
>NA|TRBJ1-2|TRBD1|TRBV24-1
TGTGCCACCAGTGAGACTGGACAGGGGACTGGCTACACCTTC
CATSETGQGTGYTF
>NA|TRBJ2-1|TRBD1|TRBV7-3
TGTGCCAGCAGCAAAGCACCGGACAGGGGAGAGGAGCAGTTCTTC
CASSKAPDRGEEQFF
>NA|TRBJ2-1|TRBD1|TRBV4-3
TGCGCCAGCAGTCCAGGACAGGGGGCCTACAATGAGCAGTTCTTC
CASSPGQGAYNEQFF
>NA|TRBJ1-1|NA|TRBV7-6
TGTGCCAGCAGCCCCCCCCGGAACACTGAAGCTTTCTTT
CASSPPRNTEAFF
>NA|TRBJ2-7|NA|TRBV6-5
TGTGCCAGCTACAGGGCTCGTGGCTCCTACGAGCAGTACTTC
CASYRARGSYEQYF
>NA|TRBJ2-7|NA|TRBV18
TGTGCCAGCTCACCACTCCGGGACTACGAGCAGTACTTC
CASSPLRDYEQYF
>NA|TRBJ1-2|NA|TRBV11-2
TGTGCCAGCAGCTTAGATCGGCTCGGAGGTGGCAGGGAGGGTTACTATGGCTACACCTTC
CASSLDRLGGGREGYYGYTF
>NA|TRBJ1-2|TRBD1|TRBV19
TGTGCCAGCGGTGACAGGGTCGGTTATGGCTACACCTTC
CASGDRVGYGYTF
>NA|TRBJ2-3|NA|TRBV14
TGTGCCAGCAGCCGGCAGGGCGGCACAGATACGCAGTATTTT
CASSRQGGTDTQYF
>NA|TRBJ1-1|NA|TRBV3-1/TRBV3-2
TGTGCCAGCAGCCAATGGGGAGAGGGGAACACTGAAGCTTTCTTT
CASSQWGEGNTEAFF
>NA|TRBJ2-3|NA|TRBV5-1
TGCGCCAGCAGCTTGGACGGTTTACAGGGAGATACGCAGTATTTT
CASSLDGLQGDTQYF
>NA|TRBJ1-2|NA|TRBV19
TGTGCCAGTAGCCAGGGCCCTGGAAACTATGGCTACACCTTC
CASSQGPGNYGYTF
>NA|TRBJ2-7|NA|TRBV7-8
TGTGCCAGCAGCTTAGCGGCGGGGACCCCCTACGAGCAGTACTTC
CASSLAAGTPYEQYF
>NA|TRBJ1-2|NA|TRBV24-1
TGTGCCACCAGTGCCCAGGGATTGGATGGCTACACCTTC
CATSAQGLDGYTF
>NA|TRBJ1-4|NA|TRBV7-9
TGTGCCAGCAAGAAGGGGTCCAATGAAAAACTGTTTTTT
CASKKGSNEKLFF
>NA|TRBJ2-3|NA|TRBV7-9
TGTGCCAGCGGTCAGGCGCACTTCTCCACAGATACGCAGTATTTT
CASGQAHFSTDTQYF
>NA|TRBJ1-1|NA|TRBV15
TGTGCCACCAGCAGAGATGGTCAGGGGTTCTTGGGCACTGAAGCTTTCTTT
CATSRDGQGFLGTEAFF
>NA|TRBJ1-1|NA|TRBV19
TGTGCCAGTAGTTCTGCGGGGAGGAGGGGTGACACTGAAGCTTTCTTT
CASSSAGRRGDTEAFF
>NA|TRBJ2-7|NA|TRBV5-1
TGCGCCAGCAGCTTGGTGGTTGGAGCTGGCTACGAGCAGTACTTC
CASSLVVGAGYEQYF
>NA|TRBJ1-3|NA|TRBV6-1
TGTGCCAGCAGTTCCGCCGCGGGAAACACCATATATTTT
CASSSAAGNTIYF
>once|TRBJ1-3|TRBD1|TRBV2
TGTGCCAGCAGCCCCGGGACAGATCTATTCTCTGGAAACACCATATATTTT
CASSPGTDLFSGNTIYF
>once|TRBJ1-3|TRBD1|TRBV19
TGTGCCAGTAGTGTAACAGGGGGCAACTCTGGAAACACCATATATTTT
CASSVTGGNSGNTIYF
>NA|TRBJ2-2|NA|TRBV5-1
TGCGCCAGCAGCTTCGTTACAGGGGGAGGGGACACCGGGGAGCTGTTTTTT
CASSFVTGGGDTGELFF
>NA|TRBJ1-3|NA|TRBV5-1
TGCGCCAGCAGCTTGGTTGGAGGCTGGGCAGGAAACACCATATATTTT
CASSLVGGWAGNTIYF
>once|TRBJ1-4|NA|TRBV6-5
TGTGCCAGCAGTTACGGAGGTGAAAAACTGTTTTTT
CASSYGGEKLFF
>NA|TRBJ1-2|NA|TRBV25-1
TGTGCCAGCAGTGACCCAACTAACTATGGCTACACCTTC
CASSDPTNYGYTF
>NA|TRBJ2-3|NA|TRBV5-4
TGTGCCAGCAGCCTGGTCTCCTTTAGCACAGATACGCAGTATTTT
CASSLVSFSTDTQYF
>NA|TRBJ1-6|NA|TRBV6-5
TGTGCCAGCAGACAGGGAAATTCACCCCTCCACTTT
CASRQGNSPLHF
>once|TRBJ2-2|NA|TRBV5-1
TGCGCCAGCAGCTTGGCCATTCGGGGGAGGACCGGGGAGCTGTTTTTT
CASSLAIRGRTGELFF
>NA|TRBJ2-7|NA|TRBV19
TGTGCCAGTAGTATCCCGGGACTTACCTACGAGCAGTACTTC
CASSIPGLTYEQYF
>once|TRBJ1-2|NA|TRBV7-9
TGTGCCAGCAGCTTAGAGGAGGCTGGCTACACCTTC
CASSLEEAGYTF
>NA|TRBJ2-5|TRBD1|TRBV19
TGTGCCAGTACCAACCTCGACAGGGGGGAGACCCAGTACTTC
CASTNLDRGETQYF